This is a list of T cell receptor beta chains from one sample in a study of blood T cell repertoires in COVID-19. TCRdb keeps only in-frame clones here, not all; method: immunoSEQ multiplex PCR. The sample holds roughly 280,000 clones, 85% to 90% seen once. The sequenced sample consisted of PBMCs or T cells enriched from blood (not recorded which). These receptors all come from a woman between 25 and 40 years old with acute COVID-19. The CDR3 runs from the conserved cysteine through the conserved F or W. The D gene is left open where the match is weak. Some rows have no size entry. The others give once, few or many, or a class for an expanded clone.

j_call d_call clone_size v_call cdr3_nt cdr3_aa
TRBJ2-5 - - TRBV9 TGTGCCAGCAGCGTCGGACAGCAACAAGAGACCCAGTACTTC CASSVGQQQETQYF
TRBJ1-2 TRBD1 - TRBV20-1 TGCGGAAAGCCACAGGGGCTTGGCTACACCTTC CGKPQGLGYTF
TRBJ2-2 - - TRBV5-1 TGCGCCAGCAGACAACAGGCGAGCACCGGGGAGCTGTTTTTT CASRQQASTGELFF
TRBJ2-2 - - TRBV27 TGTGCCAGCAGTTTCCGAGGGAACACCGGGGAGCTGTTTTTT CASSFRGNTGELFF
TRBJ2-7 - - TRBV6-2/TRBV6-3 TGTGCCAGCAGTAAACCGGGAGTCTCCTACGAGCAGTACTTC CASSKPGVSYEQYF
TRBJ1-2 TRBD1 - TRBV18 TGTGCCAGCTCACCGTTCGAGGACAGGGGTTATGGCTACACCTTC CASSPFEDRGYGYTF
TRBJ2-1 - - TRBV6-1 TGTGCCAGCAGTGAATTCGCAGGAGGGGCCAATGAGCAGTTCTTC CASSEFAGGANEQFF
TRBJ1-4 - - TRBV18 TGTGCCAGCTCACCAACCGACAGGAGTAATGAAAAACTGTTTTTT CASSPTDRSNEKLFF
TRBJ1-3 - - TRBV29-1 TGCAGCGTTGAGTCCAGCTCTGGAAACACCATATATTTT CSVESSSGNTIYF
TRBJ2-1 TRBD2 - TRBV4-1 TGCGCCAGCAGCCAAATACTAGCGGGAGGGCCAAATGAGCAGTTCTTC CASSQILAGGPNEQFF
TRBJ2-1 TRBD2 - TRBV5-1 TGCGCCAGCAGCTCCAGCGGGGTCGAGCAGTTCTTC CASSSSGVEQFF
TRBJ1-5 - - TRBV18 TGTGCCAGCTCACCAATAGACAATCAGCCCCAGCATTTT CASSPIDNQPQHF
TRBJ1-2 TRBD1 - TRBV9 TGTGCCAGCAGCGCCGGACAGGGGGCCTATGGCTACACCTTC CASSAGQGAYGYTF
TRBJ1-6 TRBD1 - TRBV3-1/TRBV3-2 TGTGCCAGCAGCCAAGAGGGGACAGGGGGCTATTCACCCCTCCACTTT CASSQEGTGGYSPLHF
TRBJ2-3 - - TRBV10-3 TGTGCCATGTCGCCGGCCGGGTCGGATACGCAGTATTTT CAMSPAGSDTQYF
TRBJ2-2 TRBD1 - TRBV27 TGTGCCAGCAGTCAGGGGGCATTAATTAACACCGGGGAGCTGTTTTTT CASSQGALINTGELFF
TRBJ2-1 TRBD1 few TRBV6-4 TGTGCCAGCAGTGTCGGGGGACAGGGCTCCAATGAGCAGTTCTTC CASSVGGQGSNEQFF
TRBJ2-2 - - TRBV29-1 TGCAGCGTCGCCCCTCTAGGAGCCGCGAACACCGGGGAGCTGTTTTTT CSVAPLGAANTGELFF
TRBJ1-1 TRBD1 - TRBV4-1 TGCGCCAGCAGCCATATGCAGGGGGCCTACACTGAAGCTTTCTTT CASSHMQGAYTEAFF
TRBJ1-2 TRBD1 - TRBV7-2 TGTGCCAGCAGCCCGGGACAGGGCGGGTACTATGGCTACACCTTC CASSPGQGGYYGYTF
TRBJ2-7 TRBD1 - TRBV5-4 TGTGCCAGCAGGTCCTCCGAGGACAGGGACGGCGAGCAGTACTTC CASRSSEDRDGEQYF
TRBJ1-1 - - TRBV3-1/TRBV3-2 TGTGCCAGCAGCCCGTCAGGGTACCTTAGCACTGAAGCTTTCTTT CASSPSGYLSTEAFF
TRBJ2-5 TRBD1 - TRBV19 TGTGCCAGTAGTCCATACAGGGGAGAGACCCAGTACTTC CASSPYRGETQYF
TRBJ1-1 - - TRBV4-1 TGCGCCAGCAGCCTTGAGGGGGTGAACACTGAAGCTTTCTTT CASSLEGVNTEAFF
TRBJ2-7 - - TRBV15 TGTGCCACCAGCTCGAAACGCACGGGCGAGCAGTACTTC CATSSKRTGEQYF
TRBJ1-4 TRBD1 - TRBV28 TGTGCCAGCAGGCCGGACAGGGGGATAGATGAAAAACTGTTTTTT CASRPDRGIDEKLFF
TRBJ1-6 TRBD1 once TRBV27 TGTGCCAGCAGGAGGGACAGGGAGAATTCACCCCTCCACTTT CASRRDRENSPLHF
TRBJ1-3 TRBD1 - TRBV19 TGTGCCAGTAGTATCAGGGGGAGAGGTGGAAACACCATATATTTT CASSIRGRGGNTIYF
TRBJ2-7 - - TRBV7-2 TGTGCCAGCAGCTTAGCTCCCGGCGGGGTCTACGAGCAGTACTTC CASSLAPGGVYEQYF
TRBJ2-7 TRBD1 few TRBV7-2 TGTGCCAGCAGCTTAGCGCACGAGGCCAGGGGGTCCTACGAGCAGTACTTC CASSLAHEARGSYEQYF
TRBJ1-4 TRBD1 - TRBV5-6 TGTGCCAGCAGCGAACCGGGACAGGGGGGTGAAAAACTGTTTTTT CASSEPGQGGEKLFF
TRBJ2-6 - - TRBV23-1 TGCGCCGGAACTTTGGTCAGGGAATTGTCTGGGGCCAACGTCCTGACTTTC CAGTLVRELSGANVLTF
TRBJ2-4 - - TRBV4-1 TGCGCCAGCAGCCCTACCTGGAGGGAGTTGTACATTCAGTACTTC CASSPTWRELYIQYF
TRBJ2-5 - - TRBV28 TGTGCCAGCAGTGTGACTTACCAAGAGACCCAGTACTTC CASSVTYQETQYF
TRBJ1-4 - - TRBV28 TGTGCCAGCAACCGCTCTTACGGGAAACTGTTTTTT CASNRSYGKLFF
TRBJ2-6 TRBD2 once TRBV28 TGTGCCAGCAGCAGGGCTAGCGGGAGTAAAAACTCTGGGGCCAACGTCCTGACTTTC CASSRASGSKNSGANVLTF
TRBJ1-5 - - TRBV4-1 TGCGCCAGCAGCCGGTACCAGGGAATCGGTAGCAATCAGCCCCAGCATTTT CASSRYQGIGSNQPQHF